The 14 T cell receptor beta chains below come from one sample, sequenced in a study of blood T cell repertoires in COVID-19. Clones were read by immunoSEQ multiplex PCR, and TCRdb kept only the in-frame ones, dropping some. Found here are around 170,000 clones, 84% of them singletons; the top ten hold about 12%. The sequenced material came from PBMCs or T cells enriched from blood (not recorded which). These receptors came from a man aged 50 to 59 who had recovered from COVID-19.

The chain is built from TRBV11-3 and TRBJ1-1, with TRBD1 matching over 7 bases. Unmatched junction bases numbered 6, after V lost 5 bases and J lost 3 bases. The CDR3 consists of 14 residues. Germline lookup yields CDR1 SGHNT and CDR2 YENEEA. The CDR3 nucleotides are TGTGCCAGCAGCAACCAGGGGGTCGACACTGAAGCTTTCTTT. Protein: CASSNQGVDTEAFF.

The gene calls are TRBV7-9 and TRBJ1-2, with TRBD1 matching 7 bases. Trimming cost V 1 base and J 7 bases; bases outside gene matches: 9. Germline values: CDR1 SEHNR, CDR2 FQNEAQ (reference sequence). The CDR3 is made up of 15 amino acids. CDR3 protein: CASSLEQGGAGGYTF. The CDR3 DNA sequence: TGTGCCAGCAGCTTAGAACAAGGGGGCGCGGGTGGCTACACCTTC.

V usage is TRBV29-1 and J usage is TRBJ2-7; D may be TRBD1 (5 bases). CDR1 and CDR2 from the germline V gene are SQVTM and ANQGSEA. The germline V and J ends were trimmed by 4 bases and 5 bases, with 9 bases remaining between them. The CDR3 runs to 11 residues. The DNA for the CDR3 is TGCAGCGTTGCAGGGTTCAACGAGCAGTACTTC. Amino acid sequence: CSVAGFNEQYF.

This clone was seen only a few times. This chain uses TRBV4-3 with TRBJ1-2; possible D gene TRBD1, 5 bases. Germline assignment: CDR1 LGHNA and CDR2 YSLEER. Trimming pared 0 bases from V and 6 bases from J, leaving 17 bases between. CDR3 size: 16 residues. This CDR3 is CASSQDLWGGGNGYTF. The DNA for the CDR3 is TGCGCCAGCAGCCAAGACCTCTGGGGGGGAGGGAATGGCTACACCTTC.

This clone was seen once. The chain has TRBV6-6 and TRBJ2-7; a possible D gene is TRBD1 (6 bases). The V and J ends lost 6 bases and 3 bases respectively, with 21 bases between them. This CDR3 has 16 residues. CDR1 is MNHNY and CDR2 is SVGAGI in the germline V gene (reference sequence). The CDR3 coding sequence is TGTGCCAGCAGCTCTCGACCGGGACAAGGCAACTACGAGCAGTACTTC. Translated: CASSSRPGQGNYEQYF.

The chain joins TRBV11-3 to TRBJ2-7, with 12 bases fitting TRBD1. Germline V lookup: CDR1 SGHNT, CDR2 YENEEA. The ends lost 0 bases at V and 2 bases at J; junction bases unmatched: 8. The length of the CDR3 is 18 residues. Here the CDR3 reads CASSLDDLRDRGPYEQYF. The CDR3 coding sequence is TGTGCCAGCAGCTTAGATGACCTTCGGGACAGGGGGCCCTACGAGCAGTACTTC.

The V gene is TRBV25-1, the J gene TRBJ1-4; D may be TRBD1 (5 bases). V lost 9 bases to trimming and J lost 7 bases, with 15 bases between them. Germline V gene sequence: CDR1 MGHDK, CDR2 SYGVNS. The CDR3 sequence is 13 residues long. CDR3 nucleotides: TGTGCCAGGCAAGGCGGGGCTGGTGAAAAACTGTTTTTT. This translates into CARQGGAGEKLFF.

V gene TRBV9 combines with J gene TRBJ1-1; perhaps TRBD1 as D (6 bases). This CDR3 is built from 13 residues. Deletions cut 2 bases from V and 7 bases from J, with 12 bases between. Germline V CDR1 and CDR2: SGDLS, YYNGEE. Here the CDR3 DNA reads TGTGCCAGCAGCGTGGGGGCCGCTAGTGAAGCTTTCTTT. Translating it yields CASSVGAASEAFF.

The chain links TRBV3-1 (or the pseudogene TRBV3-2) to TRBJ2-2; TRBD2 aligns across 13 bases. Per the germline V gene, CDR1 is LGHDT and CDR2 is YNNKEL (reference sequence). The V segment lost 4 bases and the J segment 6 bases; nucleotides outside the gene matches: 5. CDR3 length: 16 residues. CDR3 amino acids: CASSRLAGGRSGELFF. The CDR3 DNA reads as TGTGCCAGCAGCCGACTAGCGGGGGGCCGGTCCGGGGAGCTGTTTTTT.

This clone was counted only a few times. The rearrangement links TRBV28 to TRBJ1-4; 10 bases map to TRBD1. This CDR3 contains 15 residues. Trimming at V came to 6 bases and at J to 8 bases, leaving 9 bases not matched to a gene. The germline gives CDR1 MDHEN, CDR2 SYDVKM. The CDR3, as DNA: TGTGCCAGCAGCCGAAAGAGGGGACAGGGGGAAAAACTGTTTTTT. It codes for CASSRKRGQGEKLFF.

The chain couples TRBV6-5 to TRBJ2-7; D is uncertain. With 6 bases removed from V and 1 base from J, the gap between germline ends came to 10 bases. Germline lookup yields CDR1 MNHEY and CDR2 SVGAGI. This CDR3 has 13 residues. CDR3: CASRKPTSYEQYF. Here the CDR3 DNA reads TGTGCCAGCAGGAAACCGACTTCCTACGAGCAGTACTTC.

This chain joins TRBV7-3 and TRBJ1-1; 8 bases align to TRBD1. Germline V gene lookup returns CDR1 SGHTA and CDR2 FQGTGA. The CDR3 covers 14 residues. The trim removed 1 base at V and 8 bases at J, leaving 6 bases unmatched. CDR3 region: CASSLMAGGQEAFF. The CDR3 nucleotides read TGTGCCAGCAGCTTAATGGCAGGGGGCCAAGAAGCTTTCTTT.

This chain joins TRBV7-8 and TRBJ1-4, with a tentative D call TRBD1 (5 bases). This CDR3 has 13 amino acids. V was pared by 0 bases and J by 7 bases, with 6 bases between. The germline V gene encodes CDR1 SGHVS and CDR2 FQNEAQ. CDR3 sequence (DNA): TGTGCCAGCAGCTTAGCTAGGGGTGAAAAACTGTTTTTT. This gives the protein CASSLARGEKLFF.

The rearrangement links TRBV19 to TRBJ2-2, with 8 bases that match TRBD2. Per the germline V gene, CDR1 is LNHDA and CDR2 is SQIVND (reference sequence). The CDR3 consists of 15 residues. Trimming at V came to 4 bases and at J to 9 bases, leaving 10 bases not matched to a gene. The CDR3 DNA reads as TGTGCCAGTAGTACTGGTGTGGCGGGGGGTCGGGAGCTGTTTTTT. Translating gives CASSTGVAGGRELFF.